This T cell receptor (beta chain) was sequenced in a study of cytomegalovirus exposure and HLA in healthy donors. Whole-study results and caveats: In a later analysis, TCR beta V- and J-gene trimming was associated with a missense DCLRE1C variant. Reported performance of the classifier showed diagnosis of cytomegalovirus status with high specificity and sensitivity. Most TCR beta V segments were productive about 87% or about 30% of the time in an earlier analysis.

It was with 60 Vbeta and 13 Jbeta primers that the PCR ran. The data were produced by immunoSEQ multiplex PCR, yet TCRdb's version contains in-frame clones alone and is incomplete. Among 160,000 or so clones listed, approximately 84% were seen once. As concerns this clone: Its antigen remains unidentified.

The sample taken for sequencing was PBMCs. This TCR was sampled from a woman aged 40 to 49 in good health and CMV-seropositive.

Here the CDR3 reads CASSEWFGRGGVNTGELFF. The CDR3 DNA follows: TGTGCCAGCAGTGAATGGTTCGGGCGGGGGGGTGTGAACACCGGGGAGCTGTTTTTT. J is TRBJ2-2 and V is TRBV6-1; TRBD2 agrees at 9 bases. This CDR3 comprises 19 residues. The junction had 11 bases not matched to a gene; V was cut back by 2 bases and J by 1 base. Germline CDR1 and CDR2: MNHNS and SASEGT.